These 32 T cell receptor beta chains were all obtained from the same sample, sequenced in a study of blood T cell repertoires in COVID-19. Produced via immunoSEQ multiplex PCR; TCRdb's table is partial and in-frame only. Of approximately 350,000 clones listed, 80% to 90% were seen once; the top ten hold 7% to 7.5%. Sequencing input: peripheral blood. Every receptor here comes from a woman aged 55-69 years with COVID-19, enrolled during active disease.

The rearrangement uses TRBV7-9 and TRBJ2-1; 15 nucleotides line up with TRBD2. With V trimmed by 5 bases and J by 9 bases, 8 bases remained unmatched. The CDR3 loop spans 16 amino acids. Per the germline V gene, CDR1 is SEHNR and CDR2 is FQNEAQ (reference sequence). CDR3 region: CASSPWTSGGAGEQFF. DNA of the CDR3: TGTGCCAGCAGCCCCTGGACTAGCGGGGGGGCAGGTGAGCAGTTCTTC.

V usage is TRBV19 and J usage is TRBJ2-3; 10 nucleotides agree with TRBD2. Germline V CDR1 and CDR2: LNHDA, SQIVND (reference sequence). V shed 6 bases, J shed 6 bases, and the junction held 6 bases outside the gene matches. This CDR3 has 14 amino acids. The CDR3 region is CASRATSGSDTQYF. CDR3 bases: TGTGCCAGTAGGGCGACTAGCGGGTCGGATACGCAGTATTTT.

This chain links TRBV7-3 with TRBJ2-5, with TRBD2 as a possible D gene (6 bases). The CDR3 extends over 13 amino acids. Germline V gene sequence: CDR1 SGHTA, CDR2 FQGTGA. Trimming stripped 3 bases from V and 3 bases from J, with 8 bases between. The CDR3: CASSFRGKETQYF. The CDR3 bases are TGTGCCAGCAGCTTTCGGGGGAAAGAGACCCAGTACTTC.

Of note for this clone: This sequence is one base from a far larger clone and is likely a read error. At the DNA level, this CDR3 is encoded by other sequences in the same sample as well. This chain joins TRBV5-4 and TRBJ1-1; TRBD1 might be the D (6 bases). CDR3 length: 13 amino acids. CDR1 is SGHNT, CDR2 YYREEE, per germline (reference sequence). V was pared by 2 bases and J by 1 base, with 6 bases between. The CDR3 reads CASSLGGNTEAFF. The CDR3 DNA is TGTGCCAGCAGCTTAGGGGGGAACACTGAAGCTTTCTTT.

The chain uses TRBV4-3 and TRBJ1-5, with D perhaps TRBD1 (5 bases). The germline V gene has CDR1 LGHNA and CDR2 YSLEER. V lost 0 bases, J lost 0 bases, and 15 bases lay in between. This CDR3 region has 18 residues. The CDR3 nucleotides read TGCGCCAGCAGCCAAGACGTCGCAGGGCTCTATAGCAATCAGCCCCAGCATTTT. This gives the protein CASSQDVAGLYSNQPQHF.

This chain links TRBV6-5 with TRBJ1-5, with D unclear. Trimming shortened V by 0 bases and J by 1 base, and 4 bases separated the two germline ends. CDR1 is MNHEY, CDR2 SVGAGI, per germline. The CDR3 spans 14 residues. The CDR3 spells CASSYSLSNQPQHF. The CDR3 DNA reads TGTGCCAGCAGTTACTCGCTAAGCAATCAGCCCCAGCATTTT.

J is TRBJ1-2 and V is TRBV7-2; D perhaps matches TRBD1 (5 bases). This CDR3 has 14 residues. Trimming pared 5 bases from V and 3 bases from J, leaving 13 bases between. Germline assignment: CDR1 SGHTA and CDR2 FQGNSA. CDR3 in amino acids: CASSPFTGHYGYTF. The CDR3, as DNA: TGTGCCAGCAGCCCCTTCACAGGACACTATGGCTACACCTTC.

The CDR3 loop reads CASSLVGLAGAGEQFF. The CDR3 DNA reads TGCGCCAGCAGCTTGGTAGGACTAGCGGGGGCTGGTGAGCAGTTCTTC. The V gene is TRBV5-1, the J gene TRBJ2-1, with 13 bases matching TRBD2. This CDR3 has 16 amino acids. Looked up from germline, CDR1 is SGHRS and CDR2 is YFSETQ. Losses at the gene ends were 0 bases for V and 9 bases for J; bases not matched to a gene: 6.

The chain uses TRBV20-1 and TRBJ1-1; no reliable D call. Germline V lookup: CDR1 DFQATT, CDR2 SNEGSKA (reference sequence). CDR3 size: 11 residues. V was clipped by 3 bases and J by 7 bases, with 9 bases between them. CDR3 in amino acids: CSARREIEAFF. In DNA, the CDR3 is TGCAGTGCTAGGAGGGAGATTGAAGCTTTCTTT.

This clone has only one observation. The chain combines TRBV2 with TRBJ1-2, with a tentative D call TRBD1 (6 bases). The germline CDR1 and CDR2 sequences are SNHLY and FYNNEI. The CDR3 extends over 14 amino acids. Trimming left V 2 bases short and J 8 bases short, with 15 bases between. The CDR3 here is CASSESLGAGGYTF. Written as DNA, the CDR3 is TGTGCCAGCAGTGAATCGTTGGGGGCAGGGGGCTACACCTTC.

The chain combines TRBV4-3 with TRBJ2-7; D is perhaps TRBD1 (6 bases). The germline V and J ends were trimmed by 0 bases and 6 bases, with 12 bases remaining between them. CDR1 and CDR2 (germline): LGHNA, YSLEER. The length of the CDR3 is 14 residues. CDR3: CASSQDDNRAEQYF. For the CDR3, the DNA is TGCGCCAGCAGCCAAGATGATAACAGGGCCGAGCAGTACTTC.

The gene calls are TRBV4-2 and TRBJ1-1; D is unclear. The germline V gene encodes CDR1 LGHNA and CDR2 YNFKEQ. The CDR3 is 14 residues long. Deletions cut 0 bases from V and 0 bases from J, with 5 bases between. The CDR3 loop is CASSQDRLNTEAFF. CDR3 sequence (DNA): TGTGCCAGCAGCCAAGATCGTCTGAACACTGAAGCTTTCTTT.

J is TRBJ2-7 and V is TRBV14; no clear D gene. Germline V gene data show CDR1 as SGHDN and CDR2 as FVKESK. V lost 6 bases to trimming and J lost 1 base, with 13 bases between them. CDR3 length: 14 amino acids. CDR3 sequence: CASRSGAESYEQYF. DNA for the CDR3: TGTGCCAGCAGGTCAGGCGCAGAATCCTACGAGCAGTACTTC.

The chain combines TRBV7-9 with TRBJ1-4, with TRBD1 identical over 10 bases. Germline V lookup: CDR1 SEHNR, CDR2 FQNEAQ (reference sequence). V was clipped by 5 bases and J by 3 bases; unmatched bases: 3. The CDR3 is made up of 15 amino acids. CDR3 bases: TGTGCCAGCAGCCCCGGACAGGGGGCTAATGAAAAACTGTTTTTT. Translation gives CASSPGQGANEKLFF.

The chain joins TRBV9 to TRBJ2-7, with 8 bases lining up with TRBD2. After removal of 3 bases from V and 0 bases from J, the junction contained 5 bases not matched to a gene. Looked up from germline, CDR1 is SGDLS and CDR2 is YYNGEE. This CDR3 region has 15 residues. The CDR3 spells CASSGSGGLSYEQYF. DNA for the CDR3: TGTGCCAGCAGCGGAAGCGGGGGCCTCTCCTACGAGCAGTACTTC.

This chain links TRBV5-6 with TRBJ1-2; no clear D gene. The ends were cut back, 6 bases at V and 3 bases at J, with 30 bases in the middle. CDR3 length: 19 residues. The germline V gene encodes CDR1 SGHDT and CDR2 YYEEEE. CDR3 residues: CASKLEVRRVGEMDYGYTF. As DNA, the CDR3 is TGTGCCAGCAAGCTAGAAGTAAGGAGGGTTGGGGAAATGGACTATGGCTACACCTTC.

This chain links TRBV7-6 with TRBJ1-1; maybe TRBD1 (6 bases). The germline gives CDR1 SGHVS, CDR2 FNYEAQ. V shed 4 bases and J shed 4 bases, with 10 bases lying between them. The CDR3 has 13 residues. CDR3 DNA: TGTGCCAGCAGCTCGGACAGCGGCACTGAAGCTTTCTTT. It yields the protein CASSSDSGTEAFF.

The chain uses TRBV2 and TRBJ1-5, with TRBD1 as a possible D gene (5 bases). Germline V gene sequence: CDR1 SNHLY, CDR2 FYNNEI. CDR3 length equals 15 residues. Deletions cut 6 bases from V and 0 bases from J, with 12 bases between. This CDR3 is CASRPAGYSNQPQHF. The CDR3 DNA sequence: TGTGCCAGCAGACCGGCAGGGTATAGCAATCAGCCCCAGCATTTT.

The chain uses TRBV4-1 and TRBJ2-5, with TRBD2 matching 10 bases. V shed 4 bases and J 2 bases; nucleotides not matched to a gene: 7. This CDR3 region has 16 residues. CDR1 is MGHRA and CDR2 is YSYEKL in the germline V gene. This CDR3 is CASSPGGAGGQETQYF. The CDR3 DNA sequence: TGCGCCAGCAGCCCGGGGGGAGCGGGGGGGCAAGAGACCCAGTACTTC.

The V and J genes are TRBV15 and TRBJ1-5, with D tentatively TRBD1 (6 bases). Germline CDR1 is LNHNV and CDR2 is YYDKDF (reference sequence). The CDR3 covers 15 residues. Trimming cost V 0 bases and J 10 bases, with 16 bases left between them. Written as DNA, the CDR3 is TGTGCCACCAGCAGAGATGCAGGGGATCATTCCCCCCAGCATTTT. Amino acid sequence: CATSRDAGDHSPQHF.

The chain employs TRBV5-1 and TRBJ1-1, with D maybe TRBD1 (5 bases). Looked up from germline, CDR1 is SGHRS and CDR2 is YFSETQ. The CDR3 is 14 amino acids. Trimming left V 5 bases short and J 1 base short, with 12 bases between. The CDR3 loop reads CASRATTENTEAFF. The CDR3, as DNA: TGCGCCAGCAGAGCGACGACAGAGAACACTGAAGCTTTCTTT.

This clone has a single count. The chain joins TRBV11-3 to TRBJ1-1; 11 positions agree with TRBD1. Trimming cost V 4 bases and J 1 base; bases outside gene matches: 5. There are 16 residues in the CDR3. Germline V gene lookup returns CDR1 SGHNT and CDR2 YENEEA. The CDR3 DNA follows: TGTGCCAGCAGCTCACCGGGACAGGGGGGGAACACTGAAGCTTTCTTT. Amino acid sequence: CASSSPGQGGNTEAFF.

This clone has only one observation. The chain uses TRBV14 and TRBJ2-2; 7 nucleotides line up with TRBD1. The CDR3 runs 15 residues. CDR1 is SGHDN and CDR2 is FVKESK in the germline V gene. J was trimmed by 4 bases and V by 5 bases; bases with no gene match: 7. The CDR3 is CASSSGTVVTGELFF. CDR3 DNA sequence: TGTGCCAGCAGCTCCGGGACAGTGGTCACCGGGGAGCTGTTTTTT.

The chain couples TRBV29-1 to TRBJ1-5; TRBD1 is a possible D gene (5 bases). This CDR3 has 14 amino acids. The V and J ends lost 6 bases and 0 bases respectively, with 12 bases between them. The germline V gene encodes CDR1 SQVTM and CDR2 ANQGSEA. In DNA form, the CDR3 reads TGCAGCGTCCGGGACTCCTATAGCAATCAGCCCCAGCATTTT. It is translated as CSVRDSYSNQPQHF.

The genes are TRBV21-1 and TRBJ1-4; the D call in the table, TRBD1, was not verified against the DNA. TRBV21-1 is noted as a pseudogene. The CDR3 loop spans 13 amino acids. The CDR3 here is CASTDRPNEKLFF. The CDR3 DNA sequence: TGTGCCAGCACCGACAGGCCGAATGAAAAACTGTTTTTT.

This chain joins TRBV7-8 and TRBJ1-2; 9 bases match TRBD1. Germline CDR1 is SGHVS and CDR2 is FQNEAQ. CDR3 length equals 14 residues. Trimming took 5 bases from V and 7 from J; bases not matched to a gene: 8. The CDR3 spells CASSPRTGEVGYTF. The DNA of the CDR3 is TGTGCCAGCAGCCCGAGGACAGGGGAGGTTGGCTACACCTTC.

In DNA form, the CDR3 reads TGTGCCAGCAGCTACTCCTCAGGGGTATTGGACTATGGCTACACCTTC. This encodes CASSYSSGVLDYGYTF. The chain recombines TRBV5-5 with TRBJ1-2; D possibly corresponds to TRBD1 (6 bases). Germline V CDR1 and CDR2: SGHKS, YYEKEE (reference sequence). With 3 bases removed from V and 3 bases from J, the gap between germline ends came to 18 bases. The CDR3 is made up of 16 amino acids.

This chain links TRBV3-1 (or the pseudogene TRBV3-2) with TRBJ2-3; tentative D call: TRBD2 (5 bases). This CDR3 comprises 16 residues. Germline values: CDR1 LGHDT, CDR2 YNNKEL (reference sequence). The V gene lost 1 base and the J gene lost 1 base, with 12 bases spanning the gap. CDR3 bases: TGTGCCAGCAGCCAAGGGCGGACTCCCGGCACAGATACGCAGTATTTT. Residues: CASSQGRTPGTDTQYF.

The chain carries TRBV7-9 and TRBJ1-1; D gene unclear. Trimming shortened V by 1 base and J by 5 bases, and 5 bases separated the two germline ends. The germline gives CDR1 SEHNR, CDR2 FQNEAQ (reference sequence). The CDR3 loop spans 12 amino acids. The CDR3 loop is CASSLVVTEAFF. CDR3 nucleotide sequence: TGTGCCAGCAGCTTAGTCGTTACTGAAGCTTTCTTT.

V and J are TRBV4-1 and TRBJ2-5; 7 bases align to TRBD2. V shed 1 base, J shed 1 base, and the junction held 6 bases outside the gene matches. CDR3 length equals 16 residues. Per germline, CDR1 MGHRA and CDR2 YSYEKL. The CDR3 DNA reads TGCGCCAGCAGCCAAGTTGGGACTACCCTCCAAGAGACCCAGTACTTC. Protein: CASSQVGTTLQETQYF.

The chain couples TRBV5-1 to TRBJ1-2; D is perhaps TRBD1 (5 bases). Germline CDR1 and CDR2: SGHRS and YFSETQ. The V and J ends lost 0 bases and 7 bases respectively, with 13 bases between them. The CDR3 contains 14 residues. CDR3 sequence: CASSLDTGPGGYTF. The CDR3 coding sequence is TGCGCCAGCAGCTTGGATACAGGACCTGGTGGCTACACCTTC.

The gene calls are TRBV7-2 and TRBJ2-7; D gene uncertain. The V gene's germline CDR1 is SGHTA and CDR2 FQGNSA. The ends were cut back, 0 bases at V and 5 bases at J, with 8 bases in the middle. The CDR3 is 13 amino acids. CDR3 coding DNA: TGTGCCAGCAGCTTAGCCGTGGGCAACGAGCAGTACTTC. Its translation: CASSLAVGNEQYF.